Shown below are 31 T cell receptor beta chains from a single sample sequenced in a study of T cell repertoires in cytomegalovirus infection. The antigens these receptors bind are not known. Each CDR3 protein is one row after TCRdb ran MiXCR on the reads. The sample consists of hundreds of thousands of distinct CDR3 sequences, 30% to 35% of them appearing once. The input for sequencing was cultured PBMCs, taken from culture after CMV antigen stimulation. These TCRs come from a human donor in good health (CMV status not recorded). Some clones in this sample may be carry-over from other donors' samples.

This clonotype was counted only a few times. V gene TRBV7-2 combines with J gene TRBJ2-7; no firm D call. Germline values: CDR1 SGHTA, CDR2 FQGNSA. CDR3 length equals 16 residues. With 1 base removed from V and 0 bases from J, the gap between germline ends came to 13 bases. The CDR3 bases are TGTGCCAGCAGCTTAGGTCGGACCCGAAACTCCTACGAGCAGTACTTC. Protein product: CASSLGRTRNSYEQYF.

V is TRBV28 and J is TRBJ1-5; D is perhaps TRBD1 (5 bases). Germline V lookup: CDR1 MDHEN, CDR2 SYDVKM. V was cut by 6 bases and J by 3 bases, with 15 bases left in between. The CDR3 is 15 amino acids. The CDR3 nucleotides are TGTGCCAGCAGCCGCCGGAGACAGATCAATCAGCCCCAGCATTTT. Amino acids: CASSRRRQINQPQHF.

The chain joins TRBV29-1 to TRBJ2-5; TRBD1 matches at 8 bases. Germline V gives CDR1 SQVTM, CDR2 ANQGSEA. J gave up 1 base and V 4 bases, and 2 bases lay outside the gene matches. The CDR3 is made up of 13 amino acids. The CDR3 DNA sequence: TGCAGCGTTGTTACAGGGGGCCAAGAGACCCAGTACTTC. Its translation: CSVVTGGQETQYF.

This clonotype occurred a few times. This chain joins TRBV6-2 or TRBV6-3 and TRBJ2-1; 11 bases match TRBD2. The V gene's germline CDR1 is MNHEY and CDR2 SVGEGT. The CDR3 is 15 residues long. The J segment lost 10 bases and the V segment lost 6 bases, leaving 11 bases of the junction unmatched. The CDR3 spells CASSPPSGRPGEQFF. The CDR3 DNA reads TGTGCCAGCAGCCCGCCTAGCGGGAGGCCCGGAGAGCAGTTCTTC.

The chain recombines TRBV11-2 with TRBJ2-2; D assignment may be TRBD1 or TRBD2 (5 bases each). Germline V gene data show CDR1 as SGHAT and CDR2 as FQNNGV. V dropped 6 bases and J dropped 1 base, with 15 bases sitting between them. The CDR3 totals 16 residues. This CDR3 is CASRSPARGNTGELFF. The CDR3 nucleotides read TGTGCCAGCAGATCCCCCGCGAGGGGGAACACCGGGGAGCTGTTTTTT. The variable domain in full, with the rest retrieved from reference TRBV11-2 and TRBJ2-2, is EAGVAQSPRYKIIEKRQSVAFWCNPISGHATLYWYQQILGQGPKLLIQFQNNGVVDDSQLPKDRFSAERLKGVDSTLKIQPAKLEDSAVYLCASRSPARGNTGELFFGEGSRLTVL.

In this sample, this clonotype turned up a few times. The V gene is TRBV20-1, the J gene TRBJ2-7, with 16 bases fitting TRBD2. Germline V gives CDR1 DFQATT, CDR2 SNEGSKA (reference sequence). This CDR3 is 17 amino acids long. V trimming: 6 bases; J trimming: 2 bases; junction bases outside the gene matches: 10. CDR3 protein: CSANPGTSGRATYEQYF. The CDR3 coding sequence is TGCAGTGCCAACCCCGGGACTAGCGGGAGGGCGACCTACGAGCAGTACTTC.

The chain links TRBV12-3 or TRBV12-4 to TRBJ1-5; no clear D gene. The CDR3 totals 13 residues. V was trimmed by 3 bases and J by 3 bases, leaving 6 bases between them. The CDR3 loop reads CASSFVDNQPQHF. The CDR3 nucleotides read TGTGCCAGCAGTTTTGTCGACAATCAGCCCCAGCATTTT.

The V gene is TRBV12-3 or TRBV12-4, the J gene TRBJ2-2, with D perhaps TRBD2 (6 bases). V was shortened by 4 bases and J by 7 bases, with 13 bases between the two germline ends. This CDR3 spans 14 amino acids. Here the CDR3 reads CASSSTGELGELFF. As DNA, the CDR3 is TGTGCCAGCAGTTCTACGGGAGAGCTCGGGGAGCTGTTTTTT.

This clonotype was observed a handful of times. The V gene is TRBV6-6, the J gene TRBJ2-3; tentatively, D is TRBD2 (5 bases). The germline V and J ends were trimmed by 6 bases and 5 bases, with 9 bases remaining between them. Germline V gene sequence: CDR1 MNHNY, CDR2 SVGAGI (reference sequence). CDR3 size: 12 residues. The CDR3 nucleotides read TGTGCCAGCAGGCACGGGGAAGATACGCAGTATTTT. Protein product: CASRHGEDTQYF.

The sample holds a few counts of this clonotype. The chain carries TRBV11-2 and TRBJ2-1; TRBD2 aligns across 7 bases. The junction had 10 bases not matched to a gene; V was cut back by 1 base and J by 13 bases. Germline CDR1 and CDR2: SGHAT and FQNNGV. This CDR3 contains 14 residues. The CDR3 spells CASSLGFGGYHQFF. The CDR3 DNA follows: TGTGCCAGCAGCTTAGGGTTCGGGGGGTATCATCAGTTCTTC.

The chain employs TRBV28 and TRBJ2-3; weak D call: TRBD1 (6 bases). The germline CDR1 and CDR2 sequences are MDHEN and SYDVKM. The CDR3 extends over 14 amino acids. V lost 6 bases, J lost 2 bases, and 12 bases lay in between. In DNA, the CDR3 is TGTGCCAGCAGGGGACACCTCTACACAGATACGCAGTATTTT. Protein sequence: CASRGHLYTDTQYF.

This chain uses TRBV7-8 with TRBJ1-2, with D tentatively TRBD1 (5 bases). V was shortened by 5 bases and J by 2 bases, with 18 bases between the two germline ends. Per the germline V gene, CDR1 is SGHVS and CDR2 is FQNEAQ. The CDR3 covers 16 residues. This CDR3 is CASSLGGDGYNYGYTF. The DNA for the CDR3 is TGTGCCAGCAGCCTCGGCGGGGACGGATACAACTATGGCTACACCTTC.

The chain combines TRBV20-1 with TRBJ2-3; D is perhaps TRBD1 (5 bases). V lost 1 base, J lost 0 bases, and 11 bases lay in between. The germline V gene encodes CDR1 DFQATT and CDR2 SNEGSKA (reference sequence). The CDR3 is 15 amino acids. DNA of the CDR3: TGCAGTGCTAGAGGACCGACAGTGAGCACAGATACGCAGTATTTT. Its translation: CSARGPTVSTDTQYF.

A word on this clonotype: Being one base from a much bigger clone, this may be a read error. This chain links TRBV28 with TRBJ1-1; TRBD1 matches 7 bases. Germline values: CDR1 MDHEN, CDR2 SYDVKM. The trim removed 7 bases at V and 0 bases at J, leaving 2 bases unmatched. CDR3 length: 13 amino acids. CDR3 DNA: TGTGCCAGCATCGGACAGGTGAACACTGAAGCTTTCTTT. Amino acid sequence: CASIGQVNTEAFF.

The genes are TRBV5-4 and TRBJ2-3; 9 positions match TRBD2. The CDR3 extends over 13 amino acids. With V trimmed by 2 bases and J by 13 bases, 8 bases remained unmatched. From germline, CDR1 is SGHNT and CDR2 YYREEE (reference sequence). The CDR3 DNA is TGTGCCAGCAGCTTCGAAGGGACTAGCTTCGAGTATTTT. Translation: CASSFEGTSFEYF.

This chain connects TRBV6-2 or TRBV6-3 to TRBJ1-1; 8 nucleotides line up with TRBD1. V shed 4 bases, J shed 6 bases, and the junction held 10 bases outside the gene matches. This CDR3 has 15 residues. Germline V gene lookup returns CDR1 MNHEY and CDR2 SVGEGT. The CDR3 is CASSLYRGNLPEAFF. The CDR3 coding sequence is TGTGCCAGCAGTTTATACAGGGGGAATCTCCCTGAAGCTTTCTTT.

A remark on this clonotype: One end of the junction fails to match germline, which may point to a read error. This CDR3 is CASSPGASGVSQFF. Here the CDR3 DNA reads TGTGCCAGCAGCCCTGGTGCTAGCGGGGTCTCGCAGTTTTTC. The rearrangement uses TRBV5-4 and TRBJ2-1; 9 bases fit TRBD2. Germline CDR1 and CDR2: SGHNT and YYREEE (reference sequence). The CDR3 covers 14 residues.

The chain combines TRBV7-8 with TRBJ2-1, with D possibly matching TRBD2 (5 bases). Germline V gene data show CDR1 as SGHVS and CDR2 as FQNEAQ. V lost 0 bases to trimming and J lost 8 bases, with 17 bases between them. The CDR3 loop spans 16 amino acids. This CDR3 reads CASSLALGPPRDEQFF. The CDR3 nucleotides are TGTGCCAGCAGCTTAGCGCTCGGTCCCCCGAGGGATGAGCAGTTCTTC.

In this sample, this clonotype turned up a few times. V gene TRBV29-1 combines with J gene TRBJ1-2; tentative D call: TRBD1 (5 bases). The CDR3 length is 12 residues. V was trimmed by 6 bases and J by 10 bases, leaving 18 bases between them. Germline V gene data show CDR1 as SQVTM and CDR2 as ANQGSEA. CDR3 in DNA: TGCAGCGTCCCCCGGGGGGAAGGTTTCTACACCTTC. It is translated as CSVPRGEGFYTF.

J is TRBJ1-2 and V is TRBV7-7; D unresolved. Germline loops: CDR1 SSHAT, CDR2 FNYEAQ (reference sequence). The CDR3 is 14 residues long. Trimming stripped 1 base from V and 2 bases from J, with 8 bases between. CDR3 loop: CASSLDQSNYGYTF. The CDR3 DNA is TGTGCCAGCAGCTTAGACCAATCAAACTATGGCTACACCTTC.

The chain uses TRBV7-2 and TRBJ1-6; D gene ambiguous. Germline loops: CDR1 SGHTA, CDR2 FQGNSA. Trimming pared 5 bases from V and 5 bases from J, leaving 13 bases between. This CDR3 has 15 amino acids. The chain's CDR3 is CASSPRRGNNSPLHF. The CDR3 nucleotides are TGTGCCAGCAGCCCACGACGGGGAAATAATTCACCCCTCCACTTT.

This clonotype showed up just a few times. Germline is not matched at one junction end, which may reflect a read error. The chain couples TRBV6-1 to TRBJ2-3, with D perhaps given as TRBD1 or TRBD2 (6 bases each). In germline, CDR1 is MNHNS, CDR2 SASEGT. The CDR3 has 13 residues. CDR3: CASREGGADTQYF. CDR3 nucleotide sequence: TGTGCCAGCCGTGAGGGGGGAGCGGATACGCAGTATTTT.

This chain connects TRBV19 to TRBJ2-4; 10 bases are a match to TRBD1. Germline values: CDR1 LNHDA, CDR2 SQIVND (reference sequence). J was trimmed by 8 bases and V by 3 bases; bases with no gene match: 7. The CDR3 length is 15 residues. In DNA, the CDR3 is TGTGCCAGTAGTATTGCCGTGGGACAGGGGTACATTCAGTACTTC. Its translation: CASSIAVGQGYIQYF.

This clonotype was recorded a few times. The rearrangement joins TRBV4-1 to TRBJ2-7, with a weak D call TRBD1 (5 bases). This CDR3 contains 14 residues. V lost 7 bases to trimming and J lost 6 bases, with 19 bases between them. Germline CDR1 is MGHRA and CDR2 is YSYEKL. CDR3 region: CASMGPECRVEQYF. DNA of the CDR3: TGCGCCAGCATGGGGCCCGAATGCAGGGTCGAGCAGTACTTC.

This clonotype was counted between two and nine times. This CDR3 reads CAWSVRFTGNTIYF. DNA of the CDR3: TGTGCCTGGAGTGTAAGGTTTACGGGAAACACCATATATTTT. The chain links TRBV30 to TRBJ1-3; D unresolved. Deletions cut 0 bases from V and 4 bases from J, with 10 bases between. CDR1 and CDR2 (germline): GTSNPN, SVGIG (reference sequence). The CDR3 totals 14 residues.

The chain links TRBV7-9 to TRBJ2-3; 7 nucleotides align to TRBD1. Germline V gene sequence: CDR1 SEHNR, CDR2 FQNEAQ (reference sequence). This CDR3 contains 15 residues. J was trimmed by 2 bases and V by 0 bases; bases with no gene match: 2. CDR3 protein: CASSLAQGDTDTQYF. The CDR3 DNA sequence: TGTGCCAGCAGCTTAGCCCAGGGGGACACAGATACGCAGTATTTT. Complete variable domain (other parts from reference TRBV7-9 and TRBJ2-3): DTGVSQNPRHKITKRGQNVTFRCDPISEHNRLYWYRQTLGQGPEFLTYFQNEAQLEKSRLLSDRFSAERPKGSFSTLEIQRTEQGDSAMYLCASSLAQGDTDTQYFGPGTRLTVL.

This clonotype came up a few times. The chain uses TRBV12-3 or TRBV12-4 and TRBJ1-2; D is undetermined. This CDR3 has 13 residues. The germline V and J ends were trimmed by 5 bases and 8 bases, with 15 bases remaining between them. This chain's CDR3 is CASSIQDFEGYTF. The CDR3 coding sequence is TGTGCCAGCAGTATTCAGGACTTTGAGGGCTACACCTTC.

The genes are TRBV7-9 and TRBJ2-3; the match to TRBD2 covers 9 bases. The CDR3 sequence is 16 residues long. CDR1 and CDR2 (germline): SEHNR, FQNEAQ (reference sequence). V lost 5 bases to trimming and J lost 8 bases; unmatched junction nucleotides: 14. This chain's CDR3 is CASSPRIAGAEGTQYF. DNA for the CDR3: TGTGCCAGCAGCCCCCGAATAGCGGGAGCGGAGGGTACGCAGTATTTT. The variable domain in full, with the rest retrieved from reference TRBV7-9 and TRBJ2-3, is DTGVSQNPRHKITKRGQNVTFRCDPISEHNRLYWYRQTLGQGPEFLTYFQNEAQLEKSRLLSDRFSAERPKGSFSTLEIQRTEQGDSAMYLCASSPRIAGAEGTQYFGPGTRLTVL.

This clonotype has just one count. This rearrangement joins TRBV10-2 to TRBJ2-3; D is possibly TRBD1 (6 bases). CDR3 length: 12 amino acids. Trimming pared 0 bases from V and 14 bases from J, leaving 12 bases between. CDR1 WSHSY and CDR2 SAAADI come from the germline V gene. CDR3 nucleotide sequence: TGCGCCAGCAGTGAGTCGACAGGAGCACGGTATTTT. Its translation is CASSESTGARYF.

This clonotype has only a few counts. The gene calls are TRBV7-6 and TRBJ1-1; 8 nucleotides align to TRBD1. Unmatched junction bases numbered 4, after V lost 1 base and J lost 0 bases. CDR1 SGHVS and CDR2 FNYEAQ come from the germline V gene. The CDR3 is 16 residues long. The CDR3 region has the DNA TGTGCCAGCAGCTTAGTGCCGGGACAGGTGAACACTGAAGCTTTCTTT. This translates into CASSLVPGQVNTEAFF.

V and J are TRBV4-1 and TRBJ2-7, with D possibly matching TRBD2 (5 bases). V gave up 1 base and J gave up 0 bases, with 19 bases separating them. The CDR3 contains 18 residues. In germline, CDR1 is MGHRA, CDR2 YSYEKL. The CDR3 bases are TGCGCCAGCAGCCAAGTAATGCGACTAACCACCTCCTCCTACGAGCAGTACTTC. The encoded protein is CASSQVMRLTTSSYEQYF.